This T cell receptor beta chain was sequenced during a study of T cell responses to AZD1222 COVID-19 vaccine. Per germline, CDR1 SGHRS and CDR2 YFSETQ. The CDR3 extends over 15 amino acids. With V trimmed by 2 bases and J by 2 bases, 3 bases remained unmatched. Study results and limitations: Nearly half of spike-specific TCRs reportedly go after variant regions that carry no mutations. Regions 160-218 and 743-854 held dominance among vaccine-associated CD4 TCRs, which spanned spike.

Second doses at about 4 or about 12 weeks were pooled. Data came from immunoSEQ multiplex PCR; TCRdb stores just in-frame clones and leaves some out. The sample has roughly 120,000 clones; around 86% are singletons. Worth noting for this clone: The antigen is undetermined.

The V gene is TRBV5-1, the J gene TRBJ2-3; 9 bases fit TRBD1. The receptor's source is an adult who received the AZD1222 COVID-19 vaccine. The specimen was peripheral blood, collected 28 days after the second AZD1222 dose. The CDR3 DNA sequence: TGCGCCAGCAGCTTAGGGACAGGGAACACAGATACGCAGTATTTT. Protein sequence: CASSLGTGNTDTQYF.